The 26 T cell receptor beta chains presented below share a single source sample, sequenced in a study of T cell responses to AZD1222 COVID-19 vaccine. The method was immunoSEQ multiplex PCR; TCRdb's version includes in-frame clones alone and lacks a portion of them. The sample has around 140,000 clones; approximately 85% are singletons. The material was peripheral blood, obtained on day 0 of AZD1222 vaccination. The receptors come from an adult in good health.

V usage is TRBV5-5 and J usage is TRBJ2-1; 8 bases map to TRBD2. Germline CDR1 SGHKS, CDR2 YYEKEE (reference sequence). The V gene end was trimmed by 4 bases and the J gene end by 3 bases; junction bases not matched to a gene: 9. This CDR3 contains 16 residues. The CDR3 is CASSTYSGAHYNEQFF. In DNA, the CDR3 is TGTGCCAGCAGCACCTATAGCGGGGCACACTACAATGAGCAGTTCTTC. Filled out from reference TRBV5-5 and TRBJ2-1, the complete variable domain reads DAGVTQSPTHLIKTRGQQVTLRCSPISGHKSVSWYQQVLGQGPQFIFQYYEKEERGRGNFPDRFSARQFPNYSSELNVNALLLGDSALYLCASSTYSGAHYNEQFFGPGTRLTVL.

V gene TRBV7-8 combines with J gene TRBJ1-6; D perhaps matches TRBD1 (6 bases). The germline CDR1 and CDR2 sequences are SGHVS and FQNEAQ. The V end lost 5 bases, the J end lost 8 bases, and 13 bases lay between the germline ends. The CDR3 consists of 14 residues. The CDR3 bases are TGTGCCAGCAGCATCCGCGGGGGCGATTCACCCCTCCACTTT. Translation gives CASSIRGGDSPLHF.

This clone was recorded a few times. The V and J genes are TRBV19 and TRBJ1-5, with 8 nucleotides matching TRBD1. The CDR3 is 15 residues long. Trimming at V came to 6 bases and at J to 3 bases, leaving 7 bases not matched to a gene. Germline V gives CDR1 LNHDA, CDR2 SQIVND (reference sequence). CDR3 residues: CASRPRTGTNQPQHF. The DNA of the CDR3 is TGTGCCAGTAGACCACGGACAGGGACCAATCAGCCCCAGCATTTT.

Only a few counts were recorded for this clone. CDR3 DNA: TGTGCCAGCAGTTACCAAGGGGGGGCAGATTCACCCCTCCACTTT. Translation: CASSYQGGADSPLHF. The V call is TRBV5-6, the J call TRBJ1-6; D possibly corresponds to TRBD1 (6 bases). CDR1 SGHDT and CDR2 YYEEEE come from the germline V gene. CDR3 size: 15 residues. V was pared by 5 bases and J by 8 bases, with 17 bases between.

The rearrangement links TRBV27 to TRBJ1-1; D not resolved. Germline-derived CDR1 and CDR2 are MNHEY and SMNVEV (reference sequence). This CDR3 comprises 14 residues. Trimming stripped 2 bases from V and 0 bases from J, with 7 bases between. As DNA, the CDR3 is TGTGCCAGCAGTTTAAACGGTCTGAACACTGAAGCTTTCTTT. This translates into CASSLNGLNTEAFF.

The chain recombines TRBV7-8 with TRBJ2-7, with 7 bases fitting TRBD2. The CDR3 length is 12 residues. Germline CDR1 and CDR2: SGHVS and FQNEAQ. The J segment lost 3 bases and the V segment lost 7 bases, leaving 3 bases of the junction unmatched. The CDR3 DNA is TGTGCCAGCACCGCGGGGGACTACGAGCAGTACTTC. Encoded protein: CASTAGDYEQYF.

The V gene is TRBV2, the J gene TRBJ1-1; 8 bases are a match to TRBD1. Germline CDR1 SNHLY, CDR2 FYNNEI. V was clipped by 10 bases and J by 6 bases; unmatched bases: 4. The CDR3 has 11 amino acids. The CDR3 here is CATDRGAEAFF. The CDR3 nucleotides read TGTGCCACCGACAGGGGAGCTGAAGCTTTCTTT.

CDR3 DNA sequence: TGCAGCGGGGGTGTTTTCGGGCCTGAAGCTTTCTTT. Translation gives CSGGVFGPEAFF. The chain combines TRBV29-1 with TRBJ1-1; D not resolved. The V gene's germline CDR1 is SQVTM and CDR2 ANQGSEA. Trimming removed 7 bases at V and 6 bases at J, with 15 bases between. CDR3 length: 12 residues.

The CDR3 loop is CASSEGGGLGYTF. The CDR3, as DNA: TGTGCCAGCAGTGAAGGGGGGGGTCTCGGCTACACCTTC. This rearrangement joins TRBV2 to TRBJ1-2, with a weak D call TRBD1 (5 bases). CDR1 and CDR2 (germline): SNHLY, FYNNEI. V was cut by 1 base and J by 8 bases, with 11 bases left in between. This CDR3 spans 13 amino acids.

This clone occurred a few times. CDR3 bases: TGTGCCAGCAGTTTTCTTGGACAGGGATACACTGAAGCTTTCTTT. It codes for CASSFLGQGYTEAFF. This chain uses TRBV7-6 with TRBJ1-1; TRBD1 matches at 8 bases. The germline CDR1 and CDR2 sequences are SGHVS and FNYEAQ. Unmatched junction bases numbered 9, after V lost 6 bases and J lost 3 bases. The CDR3 contains 15 residues.

The J gene is TRBJ1-3, the V gene TRBV4-1; D may be TRBD1 (5 bases). The germline gives CDR1 MGHRA, CDR2 YSYEKL. The V end was cut by 1 base, the J end by 0 bases, with 10 bases between. This CDR3 is built from 16 residues. The CDR3 DNA is TGCGCCAGCAGCCAAGGACAGACTAACTCTGGAAACACCATATATTTT. Protein sequence: CASSQGQTNSGNTIYF.

V and J are TRBV6-2 or TRBV6-3 and TRBJ2-1; tentative D call: TRBD2 (7 bases). V was clipped by 6 bases and J by 4 bases, with 16 bases between them. The CDR3 length is 15 residues. CDR1 is MNHEY and CDR2 is SVGEGT in the germline V gene. CDR3 in amino acids: CASSRYGGLYNEQFF. The DNA of the CDR3 is TGTGCCAGCAGCCGGTACGGGGGGCTATACAATGAGCAGTTCTTC.

The rearrangement uses TRBV18 and TRBJ2-7; 7 nucleotides align to TRBD2. V trimming: 4 bases; J trimming: 5 bases; junction bases outside the gene matches: 8. The V gene's germline CDR1 is KGHSH and CDR2 LQKENI. This CDR3 spans 14 amino acids. This CDR3 is CASSLPGGNDEQYF. CDR3 DNA sequence: TGTGCCAGCTCACTCCCCGGGGGGAACGACGAGCAGTACTTC.

This chain uses TRBV3-1 (or the pseudogene TRBV3-2) with TRBJ2-1; TRBD2 might be the D (6 bases). Looked up from germline, CDR1 is LGHDT and CDR2 is YNNKEL (reference sequence). This CDR3 region has 15 residues. V was shortened by 1 base and J by 5 bases, with 12 bases between the two germline ends. DNA for the CDR3: TGTGCCAGCAGCCAAGTAGTTAGCGGAAACAATGAGCAGTTCTTC. Residues: CASSQVVSGNNEQFF.

The J gene is TRBJ2-2, the V gene TRBV19; perhaps TRBD1 as D (5 bases). The CDR3 runs to 15 residues. V gave up 5 bases and J gave up 4 bases, with 14 bases separating them. Germline-derived CDR1 and CDR2 are LNHDA and SQIVND (reference sequence). The CDR3 sequence is CASSLGRVATGELFF. DNA of the CDR3: TGTGCCAGTAGTTTGGGCAGGGTGGCCACCGGGGAGCTGTTTTTT.

This rearrangement joins TRBV11-2 to TRBJ1-1; D is ambiguous. The CDR3 spans 13 residues. Germline assignment: CDR1 SGHAT and CDR2 FQNNGV. Trimming stripped 5 bases from V and 1 base from J, with 8 bases between. In nucleotides, the CDR3 is TGTGCCAGCAGCCGTTACCAGAACACTGAAGCTTTCTTT. Its translation: CASSRYQNTEAFF.

This clone turned up a few times. This chain joins TRBV4-1 and TRBJ1-2; D unresolved. The CDR3 is 15 amino acids. Germline CDR1 reads MGHRA; CDR2 reads YSYEKL. The germline V and J ends were trimmed by 1 base and 8 bases, with 17 bases remaining between them. The CDR3 sequence: CASSQVLRVGRGYTF. The DNA for the CDR3 is TGCGCCAGCAGCCAAGTACTCCGGGTAGGAAGAGGCTACACCTTC.

The V and J genes are TRBV11-3 and TRBJ2-3; D remains unclear. Between the trimmed V and J ends, which lost 5 bases and 6 bases, there was a span of 24 bases. The CDR3 has 17 amino acids. Looked up from germline, CDR1 is SGHNT and CDR2 is YENEEA. The CDR3 DNA reads as TGTGCCAGCAGCCTCCCACCCCGCTGGGTTTTTGTGGATACGCAGTATTTT. It yields the protein CASSLPPRWVFVDTQYF.

The chain has TRBV6-5 and TRBJ1-3; D gene unclear. This CDR3 comprises 14 residues. CDR1 MNHEY and CDR2 SVGAGI come from the germline V gene. V was trimmed by 2 bases and J by 0 bases, leaving 5 bases between them. The CDR3 sequence is CASSYGPSGNTIYF. CDR3 bases: TGTGCCAGCAGTTACGGACCCTCTGGAAACACCATATATTTT.

This clone has more than one count but fewer than ten. The chain has TRBV27 and TRBJ1-1; no definite D call. CDR1 and CDR2 from the germline V gene are MNHEY and SMNVEV (reference sequence). Trimming cost V 0 bases and J 1 base, with 9 bases left between them. This CDR3 has 15 residues. CDR3 region: CASSLSSHPNTEAFF. The CDR3 DNA sequence: TGTGCCAGCAGTTTATCGTCGCACCCGAACACTGAAGCTTTCTTT.

The genes are TRBV3-1 (or the pseudogene TRBV3-2) and TRBJ1-1; TRBD1 might be the D (5 bases). Germline V gene lookup returns CDR1 LGHDT and CDR2 YNNKEL (reference sequence). The CDR3 sequence is 15 residues long. V lost 4 bases to trimming and J lost 1 base, with 13 bases between them. Written as DNA, the CDR3 is TGTGCCAGCAGCCGTTCTCTGGGGGGGAACACTGAAGCTTTCTTT. This codes for CASSRSLGGNTEAFF.

This chain uses TRBV19 with TRBJ2-7; 8 bases align to TRBD1. V dropped 3 bases and J dropped 7; count of bases not matched to a gene: 5. Germline CDR1 is LNHDA and CDR2 is SQIVND (reference sequence). CDR3 length equals 13 residues. The CDR3 spells CASSMSGGGEQYF. The CDR3 coding sequence is TGTGCCAGTAGTATGTCAGGGGGCGGGGAGCAGTACTTC.

The rearrangement links TRBV6-5 to TRBJ2-7, with D possibly being TRBD2 (6 bases). This CDR3 has 16 amino acids. V lost 0 bases and J lost 3, with 15 bases in between. The germline gives CDR1 MNHEY, CDR2 SVGAGI. CDR3: CASSYSTAGRIYEQYF. The DNA for the CDR3 is TGTGCCAGCAGTTACTCGACAGCGGGCAGGATCTACGAGCAGTACTTC.

CDR3 sequence: CASSPSGTTNEKLFF. The CDR3 DNA reads as TGTGCCAGCAGCCCTTCGGGGACAACTAATGAAAAACTGTTTTTT. The chain recombines TRBV9 with TRBJ1-4; D gene uncertain. Trimming pared 4 bases from V and 0 bases from J, leaving 10 bases between. Looked up from germline, CDR1 is SGDLS and CDR2 is YYNGEE. The CDR3 is 15 amino acids.

This chain uses TRBV29-1 with TRBJ1-2, with a weak D call TRBD1 (5 bases). CDR1 is SQVTM and CDR2 is ANQGSEA in the germline V gene. This CDR3 is 13 amino acids long. In DNA, the CDR3 is TGCGCCCAGTCAACAGGTTTGGACTATGGCTACACCTTC. Translating it yields CAQSTGLDYGYTF.

This chain joins TRBV19 and TRBJ2-7; D unresolved. V shed 6 bases and J shed 3 bases, with 24 bases lying between them. The CDR3 length is 17 residues. CDR1 LNHDA and CDR2 SQIVND come from the germline V gene (reference sequence). The chain's CDR3 is CASSPTKAGGLYYEQYF. In nucleotides, the CDR3 is TGTGCCAGTAGCCCAACTAAGGCAGGTGGATTATACTACGAGCAGTACTTC.